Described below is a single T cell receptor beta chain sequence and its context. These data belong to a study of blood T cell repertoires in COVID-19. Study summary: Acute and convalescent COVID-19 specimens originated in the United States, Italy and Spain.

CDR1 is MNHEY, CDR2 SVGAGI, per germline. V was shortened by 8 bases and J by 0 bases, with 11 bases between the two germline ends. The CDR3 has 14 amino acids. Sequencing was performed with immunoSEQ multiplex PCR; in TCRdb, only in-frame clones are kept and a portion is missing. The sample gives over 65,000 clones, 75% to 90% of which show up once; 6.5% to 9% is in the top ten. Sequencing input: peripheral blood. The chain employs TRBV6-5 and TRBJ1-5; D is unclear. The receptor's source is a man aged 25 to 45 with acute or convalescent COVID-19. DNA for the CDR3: TGTGCCAGCCAAACATCCTCTAGCAATCAGCCCCAGCATTTT. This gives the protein CASQTSSSNQPQHF.